Described below is a single T cell receptor beta chain sequence and its context. V was pared by 3 bases and J by 1 base, with 6 bases between. The germline gives CDR1 LGHDT, CDR2 YNNKEL (reference sequence). The CDR3 is 13 amino acids. Described treatment: roughly 19 received Ad26.COV2.S at low or high dose, single or two shots; about 5 received placebo; per-sample allocation not given. Collection of samples fell on day 63 after the first vaccine or placebo injection. Produced via immunoSEQ multiplex PCR; TCRdb's table is partial and in-frame only. Found here are 300,000 to 400,000 clones, 90% of them singletons; the top ten hold about 5%. The data were obtained in a study of Ad26.COV2.S vaccination and SARS-CoV-2 variants.

The source of this sequence is a person aged 18-65 years who received the Ad26.COV2.S COVID-19 vaccine or a placebo. J is TRBJ1-1 and V is TRBV3-1 (or the pseudogene TRBV3-2); D unclear. Source: peripheral blood, taken in a trial of Ad26.COV2.S vaccine versus placebo. The CDR3 region is CASSQGGNTEAFF. CDR3 nucleotides: TGTGCCAGCAGCCAGGGTGGGAACACTGAAGCTTTCTTT.